These T cell receptor beta chains were read from a single sample in a study of T cells after somatic rescue of genetic block. Measured with immunoSEQ multiplex PCR; TCRdb has only the in-frame clones, and not every one. The sample records roughly 71,000 clones, approximately 91% being singletons. The sequencing sample was made of peripheral blood mononuclear cells (PBMCs). Every receptor here comes from a man aged 25-45 years. CDR3s include the opening cysteine and the closing phenylalanine or tryptophan. D genes are given only for firm matches.

v_call	d_call	j_call	cdr3_nt	cdr3_aa
TRBV7-9	-	TRBJ2-5	TGTGCCAGCAGCTTACCGGGGGGCCGGGAGACCCAGTACTTC	CASSLPGGRETQYF
TRBV27	-	TRBJ2-4	TGTGCCAGCAGTCCTTCGACGATGGGCATTCAGTACTTC	CASSPSTMGIQYF
TRBV7-6	TRBD2	TRBJ2-1	TGTGCCAGCAGCTGGGGAGGGGAAAATGAGCAGTTCTTC	CASSWGGENEQFF
TRBV28	-	TRBJ2-1	TGTGCCAGCAGCGCAGAGAGGGCAGGTGGTGAGCAGTTCTTC	CASSAERAGGEQFF
TRBV19	TRBD2	TRBJ2-1	TGTGCCACCGGACTAGCGGGGCGGGATGAGCAGTTCTTC	CATGLAGRDEQFF
TRBV14	-	TRBJ2-5	TGTGCCAGCAGCCAGTCGATCCAAGAGACCCAGTACTTC	CASSQSIQETQYF
TRBV5-5	-	TRBJ2-3	TGTGCCAGCAGCCCAGGCACAGATACGCAGTATTTT	CASSPGTDTQYF
TRBV2	TRBD1	TRBJ2-3	TGTGCCAGCAGTGAACAGGGGGTAGCAGATACGCAGTATTTT	CASSEQGVADTQYF
TRBV11-3	TRBD2	TRBJ2-7	TGTGCCAGCAGCTCAGGCCTAGCGGGAGGCAGGGAGCAGTACTTC	CASSSGLAGGREQYF
TRBV28	-	TRBJ2-2	TGTGCCAGCAGTTTTACGGGAGCGGGCGGGGAGCTGTTTTTT	CASSFTGAGGELFF